This T cell receptor (beta chain) originates from a study of shared clonotypes between healthy human individuals. Study-level findings and limits: Though the depth was large, rarefaction showed that sorted-subset sequencing was incomplete.

About 30,000 T cell genomes (roughly 220 ng DNA) went into each sorted-subset replicate. Data came from immunoSEQ multiplex PCR; TCRdb stores just in-frame clones and leaves some out. Here the sample spans 760,000 or so clones, 90% to 97% being singletons. Trimming left V 3 bases short and J 3 bases short, with 9 bases between. The germline CDR1 and CDR2 sequences are LNHDA and SQIVND (reference sequence). The length of the CDR3 is 13 residues. The naive CD8 fraction comprised CD45RO-negative cells positively selected for CCR7 and excluded terminally differentiated effector memory CD45RA+ cells. In regard to this clone: Its target is not known.

The receptor comes from a man aged 30 to 39 in good health. The rearrangement uses TRBV19 and TRBJ2-7; D call uncertain. Sample: naive CD8+ T cells sorted from blood. This CDR3 is CASSIADGYEQYF. The CDR3 coding sequence is TGTGCCAGTAGTATCGCGGACGGCTACGAGCAGTACTTC.